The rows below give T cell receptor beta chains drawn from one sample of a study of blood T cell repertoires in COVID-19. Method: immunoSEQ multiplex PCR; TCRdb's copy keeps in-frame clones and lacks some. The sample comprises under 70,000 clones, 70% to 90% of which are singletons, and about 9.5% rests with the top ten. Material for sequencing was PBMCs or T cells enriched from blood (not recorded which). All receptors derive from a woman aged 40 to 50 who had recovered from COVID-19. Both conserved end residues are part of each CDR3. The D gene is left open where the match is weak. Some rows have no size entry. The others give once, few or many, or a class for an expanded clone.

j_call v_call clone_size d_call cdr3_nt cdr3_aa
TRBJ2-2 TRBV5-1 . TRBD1 TGCGCCAGCAGCTCAGCCGGGACAGGGGATACCGGGGAGCTGTTTTTT CASSSAGTGDTGELFF
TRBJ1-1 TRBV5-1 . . TGCGCCAGCAGCTTGGTCTCAGGAGGAACTGAAGCTTTCTTT CASSLVSGGTEAFF
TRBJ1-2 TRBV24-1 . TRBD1 TGTGCCACCAGTGACCGGGGGACAGGGTGGGATAACTATGGCTACACCTTC CATSDRGTGWDNYGYTF
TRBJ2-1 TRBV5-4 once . TGTGCCAGCAGCTTTCCGGTCTGGGCAGGGAACGAGCAGTTCTTC CASSFPVWAGNEQFF
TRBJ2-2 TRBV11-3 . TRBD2 TGTGCCAGCAGCTGGGGAGGGCCGGGCACCGGGGAGCTGTTTTTT CASSWGGPGTGELFF
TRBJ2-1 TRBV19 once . TGTGCCAGTAGTAGGGAGGGGGGCTACAATGAGCAGTTCTTC CASSREGGYNEQFF
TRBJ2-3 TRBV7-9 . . TGTGCCAGCAGCATACTAGCAACGGATACGCAGTATTTT CASSILATDTQYF
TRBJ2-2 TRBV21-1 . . TGTGCCAGCAGCAAAGAAGGCGCCCGGCAGGGGGACACCGGGGAGCTGTTTTTT CASSKEGARQGDTGELFF
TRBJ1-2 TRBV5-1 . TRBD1 TGCGCCAGCAGGCAAACCGGGACAGGGCCTTTGGGCTACACCTTC CASRQTGTGPLGYTF
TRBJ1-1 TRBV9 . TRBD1 TGTGCCAGCAGCGTCGTGACAGGGGGCTTCGCTGAAGCTTTCTTT CASSVVTGGFAEAFF
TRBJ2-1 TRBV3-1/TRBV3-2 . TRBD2 TGTGCCAGCAGCCTCGAGCGGGGGAACCACAATGAGCAGTTCTTC CASSLERGNHNEQFF
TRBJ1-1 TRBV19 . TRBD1 TGTGCCAGTAGTACGGGGACAGGGATAAGGGACACTGAAGCTTTCTTT CASSTGTGIRDTEAFF
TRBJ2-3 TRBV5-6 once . TGTGCCAGCAGCCACGGACTACTTCCCACAGATACGCAGTATTTT CASSHGLLPTDTQYF
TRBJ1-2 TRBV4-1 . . TGCGCCAGCACGGCGAACAGGGATAAGGACTATGGCTACACCTTC CASTANRDKDYGYTF
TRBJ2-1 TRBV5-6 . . TGTGCCAGCAGCTTGGTTGGCGCAGGATCAAATGAGCAGTTCTTC CASSLVGAGSNEQFF
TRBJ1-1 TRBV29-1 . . TGCAGCGCGGGGGCAGGGCTTAACACTGAAGCTTTCTTT CSAGAGLNTEAFF
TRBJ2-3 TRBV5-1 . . TGCGCCAGCAGCTTGGACACCACAGATACGCAGTATTTT CASSLDTTDTQYF
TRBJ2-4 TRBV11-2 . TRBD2 TGTGCCAGCAGAGGTGGACTAGCGGGGGGGAAAAACATTCAGTACTTC CASRGGLAGGKNIQYF
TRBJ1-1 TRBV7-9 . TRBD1 TGTGCCAGCAGCTTAGATGGGGGGAAGGGGGCGATGAACACTGAAGCTTTCTTT CASSLDGGKGAMNTEAFF
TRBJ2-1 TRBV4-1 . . TGCGCCAGCAGCCAAGTCGGTAGTCCCGATAATGAGCAGTTCTTC CASSQVGSPDNEQFF
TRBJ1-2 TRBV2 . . TGTGCCAGAGAAACCTTCCGGGACATAATTGACTATGGCTACACCTTC CARETFRDIIDYGYTF
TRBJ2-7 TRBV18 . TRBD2 TGTGCCAGCTCACCACCGGCGGGGGACGACGAGCAGTACTTC CASSPPAGDDEQYF
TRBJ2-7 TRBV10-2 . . TGCGCCAGCAGCCCTATACAGGGAGGGGACGAGCAGTACTTC CASSPIQGGDEQYF
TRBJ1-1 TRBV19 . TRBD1 TGTGCCAGTAGTATACAGGGGGCCACTGAAGCTTTCTTT CASSIQGATEAFF
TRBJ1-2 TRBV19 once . TGTGCCAGTCATAACCCGGGGGGGAAGGGGCTCTATGGCTACACCTTC CASHNPGGKGLYGYTF
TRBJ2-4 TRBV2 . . TGTGCCAGCAGGGACACACTAGCCAAAAACATTCAGTACTTC CASRDTLAKNIQYF
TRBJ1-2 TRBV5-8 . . TGTGCCAGCAGCTTGATAAGCAGGATCTATGGCTACACCTTC CASSLISRIYGYTF
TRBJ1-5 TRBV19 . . TGTGCCAGTAGTCTAAGCGGGACCCCAGGCAGCAATCAGCCCCAGCATTTT CASSLSGTPGSNQPQHF
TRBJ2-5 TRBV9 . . TGTGCCAGCAGCGTAGGAACAGGGCAAGAGACCCAGTACTTC CASSVGTGQETQYF
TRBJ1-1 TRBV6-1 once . TGTGCCAGCTGTGATCCGGGATCATACACTGAAGCTTTCTTT CASCDPGSYTEAFF
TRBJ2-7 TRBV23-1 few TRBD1 TGCGCCAGCAGTCAATGGGACAGGGGGTACGAGCAGTACTTC CASSQWDRGYEQYF
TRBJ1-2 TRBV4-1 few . TGCGCCAGCAGCCTTGGACAGCGGGGGAATGGCTACACCTTC CASSLGQRGNGYTF
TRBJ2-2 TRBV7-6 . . TGTGCCAGCAGCTTCCTGGGACAAGGCACCGGGGAGCTGTTTTTT CASSFLGQGTGELFF
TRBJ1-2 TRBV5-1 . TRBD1 TGCGCCAGCAGCTGGGGGGACAGGGCAAACTATGGCTACACCTTC CASSWGDRANYGYTF
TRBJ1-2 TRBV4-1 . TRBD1 TGCGCCAGCAGCCAAGCAGACAGGGACTATGGCTACACCTTC CASSQADRDYGYTF
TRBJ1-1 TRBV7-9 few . TGTGCCAGCAGCCCGACAGCGAACAGGAACACTGAAGCTTTCTTT CASSPTANRNTEAFF
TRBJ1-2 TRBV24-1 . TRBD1 TGTGCCACCAGTGACCCCGGGACAGTCCATGGCTACACCTTC CATSDPGTVHGYTF
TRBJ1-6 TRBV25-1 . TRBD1 TGTGCCAGCAGTGAATCCCGGCAGGGGGCCTCACCCCTCCACTTT CASSESRQGASPLHF
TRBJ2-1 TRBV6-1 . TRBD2 TGTGCCAGCAGTGAAGCGTCTAGCGGGGGGTTTTATGAGCAGTTCTTC CASSEASSGGFYEQFF
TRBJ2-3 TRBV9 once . TGTGCCAGCAGTCCTAGCCTCCCGAACGCAGATACGCAGTATTTT CASSPSLPNADTQYF
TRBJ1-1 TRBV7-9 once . TGTGCCAGCGGACTAGGGGGTATACAGACCACTGAAGCTTTCTTT CASGLGGIQTTEAFF
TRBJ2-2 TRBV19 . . TGTGCCAGTAGTGAGCAAACCGGGGAGCTGTTTTTT CASSEQTGELFF
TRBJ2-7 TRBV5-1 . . TGCGCCAGCAACCCCAGGGGGGGACTAGACGAGCAGTACTTC CASNPRGGLDEQYF